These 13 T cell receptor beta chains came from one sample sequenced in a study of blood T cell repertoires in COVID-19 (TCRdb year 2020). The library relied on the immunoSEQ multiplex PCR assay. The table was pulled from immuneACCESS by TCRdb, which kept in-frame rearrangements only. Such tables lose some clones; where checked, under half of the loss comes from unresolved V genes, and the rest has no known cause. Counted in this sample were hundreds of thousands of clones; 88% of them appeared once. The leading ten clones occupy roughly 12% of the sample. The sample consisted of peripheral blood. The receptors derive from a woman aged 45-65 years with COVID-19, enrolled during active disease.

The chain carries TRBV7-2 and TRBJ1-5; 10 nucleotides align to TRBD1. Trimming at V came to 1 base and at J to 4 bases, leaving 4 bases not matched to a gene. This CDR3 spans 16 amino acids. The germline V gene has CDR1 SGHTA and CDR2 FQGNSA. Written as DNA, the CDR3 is TGTGCCAGCAGCTTAGTGGGGACAGGGGTAAATCAGCCCCAGCATTTT. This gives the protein CASSLVGTGVNQPQHF.

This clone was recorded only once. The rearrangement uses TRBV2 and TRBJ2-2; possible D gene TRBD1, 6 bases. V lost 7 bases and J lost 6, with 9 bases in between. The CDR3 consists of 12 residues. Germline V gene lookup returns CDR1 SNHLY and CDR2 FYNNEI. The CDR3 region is CASTKGAGELFF. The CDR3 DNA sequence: TGTGCCAGCACTAAGGGGGCCGGGGAGCTGTTTTTT.

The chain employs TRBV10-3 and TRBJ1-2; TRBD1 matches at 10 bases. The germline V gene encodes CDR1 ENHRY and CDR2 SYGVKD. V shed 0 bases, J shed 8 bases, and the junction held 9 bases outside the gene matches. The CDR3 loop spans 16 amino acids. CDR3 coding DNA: TGTGCCATCAGTGAGTCGACGGGACAGGGGACCGGCGGCTACACCTTC. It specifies CAISESTGQGTGGYTF.

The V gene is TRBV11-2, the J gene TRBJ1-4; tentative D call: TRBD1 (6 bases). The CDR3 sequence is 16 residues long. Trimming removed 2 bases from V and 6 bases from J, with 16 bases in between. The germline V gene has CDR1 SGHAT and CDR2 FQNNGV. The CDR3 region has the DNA TGTGCCAGCAGCTTATTTTTGGGGGCGCAGTATGAAAAACTGTTTTTT. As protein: CASSLFLGAQYEKLFF.

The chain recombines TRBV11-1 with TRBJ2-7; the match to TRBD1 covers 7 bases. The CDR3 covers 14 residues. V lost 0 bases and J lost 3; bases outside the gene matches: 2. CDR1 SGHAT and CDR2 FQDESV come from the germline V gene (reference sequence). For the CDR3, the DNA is TGTGCCAGCAGCTTAGCGGGACAGTTCTACGAGCAGTACTTC. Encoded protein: CASSLAGQFYEQYF. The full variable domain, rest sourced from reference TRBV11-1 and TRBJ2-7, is EAEVAQSPRYKITEKSQAVAFWCDPISGHATLYWYRQILGQGPELLVQFQDESVVDDSQLPKDRFSAERLKGVDSTLKIQPAELGDSAMYLCASSLAGQFYEQYFGPGTRLTVT.

For the CDR3, the DNA is TGTGCCAGCAGCCCCGGGACTAGGTACAATGAGCAGTTCTTC. This translates into CASSPGTRYNEQFF. The chain has TRBV4-2 and TRBJ2-1, with 8 bases aligning to TRBD2. V shed 4 bases, J shed 4 bases, and the junction held 3 bases outside the gene matches. CDR1 and CDR2 from the germline V gene are LGHNA and YNFKEQ. The CDR3 is 14 amino acids.

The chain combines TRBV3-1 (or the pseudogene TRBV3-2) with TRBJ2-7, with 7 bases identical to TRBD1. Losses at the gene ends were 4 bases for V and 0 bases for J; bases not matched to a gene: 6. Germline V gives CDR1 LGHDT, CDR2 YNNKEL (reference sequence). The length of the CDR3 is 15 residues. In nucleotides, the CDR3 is TGTGCCAGCAGCCCCCGGGACAGCTTCTCCTACGAGCAGTACTTC. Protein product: CASSPRDSFSYEQYF.

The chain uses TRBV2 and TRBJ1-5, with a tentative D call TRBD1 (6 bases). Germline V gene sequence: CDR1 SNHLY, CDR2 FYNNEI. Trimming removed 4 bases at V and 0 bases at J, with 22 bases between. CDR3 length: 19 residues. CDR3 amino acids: CASSGSTGKYPYSNQPQHF. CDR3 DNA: TGTGCCAGCAGTGGGTCGACAGGCAAATATCCCTATAGCAATCAGCCCCAGCATTTT. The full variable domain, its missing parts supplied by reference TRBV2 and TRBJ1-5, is EPEVTQTPSHQVTQMGQEVILRCVPISNHLYFYWYRQILGQKVEFLVSFYNNEISEKSEIFDDQFSVERPDGSNFTLKIRSTKLEDSAMYFCASSGSTGKYPYSNQPQHFGDGTRLSIL.

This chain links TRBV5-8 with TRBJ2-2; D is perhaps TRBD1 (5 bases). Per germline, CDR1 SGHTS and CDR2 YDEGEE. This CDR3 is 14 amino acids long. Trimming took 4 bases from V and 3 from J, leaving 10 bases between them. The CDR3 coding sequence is TGTGCCAGCAGCGCTTCAGGGTACACCGGGGAGCTGTTTTTT. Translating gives CASSASGYTGELFF. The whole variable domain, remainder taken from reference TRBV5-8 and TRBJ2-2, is EAGVTQSPTHLIKTRGQQATLRCSPISGHTSVYWYQQALGLGLQFLLWYDEGEERNRGNFPPRFSGRQFPNYSSELNVNALELEDSALYLCASSASGYTGELFFGEGSRLTVL.

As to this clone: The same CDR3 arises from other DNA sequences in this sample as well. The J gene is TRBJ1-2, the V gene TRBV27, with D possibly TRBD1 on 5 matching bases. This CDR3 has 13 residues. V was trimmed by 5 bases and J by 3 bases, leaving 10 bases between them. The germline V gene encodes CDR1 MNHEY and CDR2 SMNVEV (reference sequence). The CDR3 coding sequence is TGTGCCAGCAGTGGAGGGGCCTACTATGGCTACACCTTC. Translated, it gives CASSGGAYYGYTF.

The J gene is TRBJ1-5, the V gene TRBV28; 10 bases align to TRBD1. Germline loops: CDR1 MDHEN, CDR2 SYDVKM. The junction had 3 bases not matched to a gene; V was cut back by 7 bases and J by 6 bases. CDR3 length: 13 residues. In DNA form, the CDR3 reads TGTGCCAGCACGGGGACAGGGGTTCAGCCCCAGCATTTT. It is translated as CASTGTGVQPQHF.

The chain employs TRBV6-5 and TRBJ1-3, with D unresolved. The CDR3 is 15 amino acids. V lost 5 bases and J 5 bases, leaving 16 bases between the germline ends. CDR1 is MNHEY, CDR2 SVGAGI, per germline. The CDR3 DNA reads TGTGCCAGCAGTCGGTCGGGTATCGCTAGAAACACCATATATTTT. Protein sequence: CASSRSGIARNTIYF.

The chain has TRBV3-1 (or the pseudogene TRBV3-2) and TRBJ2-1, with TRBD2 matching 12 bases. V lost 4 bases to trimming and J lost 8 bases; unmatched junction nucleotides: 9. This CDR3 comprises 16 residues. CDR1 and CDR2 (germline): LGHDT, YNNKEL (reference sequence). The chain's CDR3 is CASSRGPTSGGDEQFF. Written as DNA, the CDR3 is TGTGCCAGCAGCCGAGGTCCGACTAGCGGGGGTGATGAGCAGTTCTTC.